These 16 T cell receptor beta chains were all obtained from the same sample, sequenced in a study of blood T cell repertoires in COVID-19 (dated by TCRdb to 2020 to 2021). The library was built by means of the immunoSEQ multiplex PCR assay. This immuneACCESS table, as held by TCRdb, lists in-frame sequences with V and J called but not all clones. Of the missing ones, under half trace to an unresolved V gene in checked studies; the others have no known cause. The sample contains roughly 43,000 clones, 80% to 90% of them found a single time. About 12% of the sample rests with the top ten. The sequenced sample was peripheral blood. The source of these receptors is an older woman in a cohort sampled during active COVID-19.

In DNA form, the CDR3 reads TGTGCCAGCAGCTTAGACAGGGGATCACCCCTCCACTTT. Residues: CASSLDRGSPLHF. This chain connects TRBV7-9 to TRBJ1-6, with 7 bases lining up with TRBD1. The germline V gene encodes CDR1 SEHNR and CDR2 FQNEAQ (reference sequence). Losses at the gene ends were 1 base for V and 10 bases for J; bases not matched to a gene: 1. The CDR3 spans 13 residues.

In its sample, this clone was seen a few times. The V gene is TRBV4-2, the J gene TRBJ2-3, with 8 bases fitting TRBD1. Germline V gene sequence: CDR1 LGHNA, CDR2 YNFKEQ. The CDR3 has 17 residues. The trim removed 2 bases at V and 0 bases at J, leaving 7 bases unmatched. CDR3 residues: CASSQPGTGVSTDTQYF. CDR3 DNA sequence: TGTGCCAGCAGCCAACCGGGGACAGGTGTTAGCACAGATACGCAGTATTTT.

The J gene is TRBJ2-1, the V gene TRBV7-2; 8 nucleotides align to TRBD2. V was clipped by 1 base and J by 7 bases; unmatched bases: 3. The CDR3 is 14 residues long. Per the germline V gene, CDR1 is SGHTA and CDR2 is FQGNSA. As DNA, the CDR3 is TGTGCCAGCAGCTTAGTAACGGGGGGGAATGAGCAGTTCTTC. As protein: CASSLVTGGNEQFF.

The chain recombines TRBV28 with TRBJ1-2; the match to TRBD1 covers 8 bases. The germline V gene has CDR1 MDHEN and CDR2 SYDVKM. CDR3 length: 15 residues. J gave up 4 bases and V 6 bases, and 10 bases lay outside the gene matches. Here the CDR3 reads CASSMPRGLGYGYTF. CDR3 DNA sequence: TGTGCCAGCAGCATGCCCAGGGGGCTGGGCTATGGCTACACCTTC.

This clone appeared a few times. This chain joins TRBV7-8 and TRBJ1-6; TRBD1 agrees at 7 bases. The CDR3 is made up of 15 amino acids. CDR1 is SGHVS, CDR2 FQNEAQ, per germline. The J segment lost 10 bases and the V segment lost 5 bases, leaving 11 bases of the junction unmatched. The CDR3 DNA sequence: TGTGCCAGCAGCCCCGGACAGGTTGATGGGTCACCCCTCCACTTT. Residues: CASSPGQVDGSPLHF.

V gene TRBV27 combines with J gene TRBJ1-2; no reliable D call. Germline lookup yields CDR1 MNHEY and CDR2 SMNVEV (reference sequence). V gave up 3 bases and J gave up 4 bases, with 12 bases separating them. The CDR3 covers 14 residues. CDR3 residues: CASSFGRGGYGYTF. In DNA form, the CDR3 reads TGTGCCAGCAGTTTCGGTCGGGGAGGCTATGGCTACACCTTC.

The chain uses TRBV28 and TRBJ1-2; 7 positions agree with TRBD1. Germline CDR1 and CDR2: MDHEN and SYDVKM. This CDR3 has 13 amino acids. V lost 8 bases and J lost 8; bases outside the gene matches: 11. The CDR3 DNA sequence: TGTGCCAGCCTCCACTGGGACAGTGGCGGCTACACCTTC. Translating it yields CASLHWDSGGYTF.

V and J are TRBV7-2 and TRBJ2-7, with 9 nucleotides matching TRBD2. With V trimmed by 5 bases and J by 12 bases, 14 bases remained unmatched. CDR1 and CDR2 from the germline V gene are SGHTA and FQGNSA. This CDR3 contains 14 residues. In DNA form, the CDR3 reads TGTGCCAGCAGCCCCCGGCTAGCGGGAAGGGGCCCGTACTTC. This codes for CASSPRLAGRGPYF.

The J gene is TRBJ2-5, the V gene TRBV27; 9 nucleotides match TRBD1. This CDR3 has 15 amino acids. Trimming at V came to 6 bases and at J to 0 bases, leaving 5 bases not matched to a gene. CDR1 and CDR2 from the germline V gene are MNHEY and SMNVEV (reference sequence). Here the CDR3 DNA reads TGTGCCAGCAGCCAAGACAGGGGGTACCAAGAGACCCAGTACTTC. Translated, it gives CASSQDRGYQETQYF.

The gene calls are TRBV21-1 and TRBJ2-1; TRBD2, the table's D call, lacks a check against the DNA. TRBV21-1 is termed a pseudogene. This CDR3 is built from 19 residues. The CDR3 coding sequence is TGTGCCAGGATCAACCCCGGGACTAGCGGGAGGAGCTCCTACAATGAGCAGTTCTTC. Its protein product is CARINPGTSGRSSYNEQFF.

The CDR3 loop reads CATSDSGSPDTGELFF. Here the CDR3 DNA reads TGTGCCACCAGTGATTCAGGGTCGCCGGACACCGGGGAGCTGTTTTTT. The V and J genes are TRBV24-1 and TRBJ2-2; perhaps TRBD1 as D (5 bases). Germline V gene sequence: CDR1 KGHDR, CDR2 SFDVKD. The CDR3 spans 16 residues. V was trimmed by 2 bases and J by 3 bases, leaving 12 bases between them.

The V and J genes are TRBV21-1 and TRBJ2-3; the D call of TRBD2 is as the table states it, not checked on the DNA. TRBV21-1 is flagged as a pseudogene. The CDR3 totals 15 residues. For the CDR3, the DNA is TGTGCCAGCAGCAAAGGGGGAGGCCCCCCAGATACGCAGTATTTT. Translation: CASSKGGGPPDTQYF.

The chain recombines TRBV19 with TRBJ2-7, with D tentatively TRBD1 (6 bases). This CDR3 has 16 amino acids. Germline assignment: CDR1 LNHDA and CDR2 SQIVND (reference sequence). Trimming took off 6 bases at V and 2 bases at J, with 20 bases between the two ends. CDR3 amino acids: CASSVISGRGPYEQYF. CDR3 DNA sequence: TGTGCCAGTAGCGTTATTTCGGGCAGGGGCCCCTACGAGCAGTACTTC.

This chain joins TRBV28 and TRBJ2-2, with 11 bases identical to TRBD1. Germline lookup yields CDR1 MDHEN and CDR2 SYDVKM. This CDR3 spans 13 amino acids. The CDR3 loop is CAVGQGAAGELFF. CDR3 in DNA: TGTGCAGTTGGACAGGGGGCTGCCGGGGAGCTGTTTTTT.

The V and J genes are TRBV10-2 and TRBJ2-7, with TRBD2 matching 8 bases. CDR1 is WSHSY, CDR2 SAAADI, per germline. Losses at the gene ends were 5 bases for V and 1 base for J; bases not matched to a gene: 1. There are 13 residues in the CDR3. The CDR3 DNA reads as TGCGCCAGCAGTAGCGGGAGTTCCTACGAGCAGTACTTC. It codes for CASSSGSSYEQYF.

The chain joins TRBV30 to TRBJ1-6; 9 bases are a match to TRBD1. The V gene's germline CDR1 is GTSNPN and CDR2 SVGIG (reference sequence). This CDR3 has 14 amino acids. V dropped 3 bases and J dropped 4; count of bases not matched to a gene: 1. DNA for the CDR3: TGTGCCTGGAGGGACAGGGGTTATAATTCACCCCTCCACTTT. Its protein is CAWRDRGYNSPLHF. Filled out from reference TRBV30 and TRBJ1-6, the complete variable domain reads SQTIHQWPATLVQPVGSPLSLECTVEGTSNPNLYWYRQAAGRGLQLLFYSVGIGQISSEVPQNLSASRPQDRQFILSSKKLLLSDSGFYLCAWRDRGYNSPLHFGNGTRLTVT.